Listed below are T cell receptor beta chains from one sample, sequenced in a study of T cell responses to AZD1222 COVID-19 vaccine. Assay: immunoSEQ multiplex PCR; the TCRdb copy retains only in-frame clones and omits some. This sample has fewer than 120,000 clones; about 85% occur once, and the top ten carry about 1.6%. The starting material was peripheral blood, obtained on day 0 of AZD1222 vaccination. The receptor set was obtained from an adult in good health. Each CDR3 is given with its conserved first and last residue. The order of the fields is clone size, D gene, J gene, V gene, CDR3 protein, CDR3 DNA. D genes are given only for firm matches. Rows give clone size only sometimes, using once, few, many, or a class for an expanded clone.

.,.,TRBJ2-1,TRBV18,CASSPTEGYNEQFF,TGTGCCAGCTCACCAACGGAAGGCTACAATGAGCAGTTCTTC
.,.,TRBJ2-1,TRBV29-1,CSVPLAGTPNEQFF,TGCAGCGTCCCCCTCGCCGGGACCCCAAATGAGCAGTTCTTC
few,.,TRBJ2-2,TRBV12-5,CASTGENTGELFF,TGTGCTTCAACTGGGGAAAACACCGGGGAGCTGTTTTTT
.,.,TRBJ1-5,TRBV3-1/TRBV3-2,CASSHHREPQPQHF,TGTGCCAGCAGCCACCACAGGGAACCGCAGCCCCAGCATTTT
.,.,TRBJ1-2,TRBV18,CASSQRGPNYGYTF,TGTGCCAGCTCACAGCGGGGACCTAACTATGGCTACACCTTC
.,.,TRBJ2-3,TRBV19,CASTQGVTDTQYF,TGTGCCAGTACCCAGGGTGTTACAGATACGCAGTATTTT
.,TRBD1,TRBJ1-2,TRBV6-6,CASRGTGETPYGYTF,TGTGCCAGCAGGGGGACAGGGGAGACTCCTTATGGCTACACCTTC
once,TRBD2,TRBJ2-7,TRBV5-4,CASSQPRVSGSSYEQYF,TGTGCCAGCAGCCAACCCAGGGTGAGCGGGAGTTCCTACGAGCAGTACTTC
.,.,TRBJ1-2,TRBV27,CASSLMLGVNYGYTF,TGTGCCAGCAGTTTAATGTTAGGGGTGAACTATGGCTACACCTTC
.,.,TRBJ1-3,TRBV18,CASSPYEGTGNTIYF,TGTGCCAGCTCACCATATGAGGGTACTGGAAACACCATATATTTT
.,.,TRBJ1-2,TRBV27,CASSLSGPWEGYTF,TGTGCCAGCAGTTTATCGGGGCCCTGGGAGGGCTACACCTTC
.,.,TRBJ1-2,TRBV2,CASSESPGGEGYTF,TGTGCCAGCAGTGAGAGTCCGGGGGGAGAGGGCTACACCTTC
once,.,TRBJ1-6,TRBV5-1,CASSLEGTGNSPLHF,TGCGCCAGCAGCTTGGAGGGGACGGGTAATTCACCCCTCCACTTT
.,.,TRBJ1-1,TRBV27,CASSSPGGGMNTEAFF,TGTGCCAGCAGTTCCCCCGGCGGGGGGATGAACACTGAAGCTTTCTTT
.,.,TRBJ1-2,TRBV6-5,CASRTLGYGYTF,TGTGCCAGCAGAACCCTGGGCTATGGCTACACCTTC
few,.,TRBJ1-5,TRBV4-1,CASSQESYSNQPQHF,TGCGCCAGCAGCCAAGAATCGTATAGCAATCAGCCCCAGCATTTT
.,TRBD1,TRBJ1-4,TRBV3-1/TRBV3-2,CASSQGTGWEKLFF,TGTGCCAGCAGCCAAGGGACAGGGTGGGAAAAACTGTTTTTT
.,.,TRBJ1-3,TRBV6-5,CASSSTNSGNTIYF,TGTGCCAGCAGTTCCACTAACTCTGGAAACACCATATATTTT
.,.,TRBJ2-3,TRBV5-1,CASSPRRDTDTQYF,TGCGCCAGCAGCCCCCGGAGGGACACAGATACGCAGTATTTT
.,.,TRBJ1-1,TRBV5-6,CASSLGQGRKAFF,TGTGCCAGCAGCTTGGGGCAGGGGAGAAAAGCTTTCTTT
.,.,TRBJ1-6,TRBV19,CASSIRPLLPGGSPLHF,TGTGCCAGTAGTATTCGTCCCCTCTTACCCGGCGGTTCACCCCTCCACTTT
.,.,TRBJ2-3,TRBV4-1,CASSPKGTDTQYF,TGCGCCAGCAGCCCTAAAGGCACAGATACGCAGTATTTT
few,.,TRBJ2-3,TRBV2,CASEGRLPDTQYF,TGTGCCAGCGAGGGGCGTCTCCCAGATACGCAGTATTTT
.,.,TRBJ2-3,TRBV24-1,CATSDWDRDPQYF,TGTGCCACCAGTGATTGGGACCGGGACCCGCAGTATTTT
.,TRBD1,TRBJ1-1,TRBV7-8,CASSKQGRGLEAFF,TGTGCCAGCAGCAAACAGGGTAGGGGGCTTGAAGCTTTCTTT
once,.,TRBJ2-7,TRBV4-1,CASSRTESYEQYF,TGCGCCAGCAGCCGGACAGAATCCTACGAGCAGTACTTC
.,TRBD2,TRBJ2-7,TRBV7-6,CASSSSTSGRLDYEQYF,TGTGCCAGCAGCTCTTCGACTAGCGGGAGGTTGGACTACGAGCAGTACTTC
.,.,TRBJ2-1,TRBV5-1,CASTFSSGGNEQFF,TGCGCCAGCACTTTCAGCAGTGGGGGTAATGAGCAGTTCTTC
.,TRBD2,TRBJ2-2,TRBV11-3,CASSLGLSGTMGELFF,TGTGCCAGCAGCTTGGGTCTTAGCGGGACAATGGGGGAGCTGTTTTTT
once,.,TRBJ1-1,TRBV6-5,CASSYSLNTEAFF,TGTGCCAGCAGTTACTCCCTGAACACTGAAGCTTTCTTT
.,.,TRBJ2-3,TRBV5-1,CASSLPGSTDTQYF,TGCGCCAGCAGCTTGCCGGGTAGCACAGATACGCAGTATTTT
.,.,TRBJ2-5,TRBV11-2,CASSLAGQQETQYF,TGTGCCAGCAGCTTAGCCGGGCAGCAAGAGACCCAGTACTTC
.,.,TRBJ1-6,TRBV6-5,CASSYGVNPYNSPLHF,TGTGCCAGCAGTTACGGGGTAAACCCATATAATTCACCCCTCCACTTT
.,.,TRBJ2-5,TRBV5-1,CASSPTTGQETQYF,TGCGCCAGCAGCCCGACGACAGGACAAGAGACCCAGTACTTC
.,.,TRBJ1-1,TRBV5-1,CASSSLGETEAFF,TGCGCCAGCAGCTCCTTAGGGGAGACTGAAGCTTTCTTT
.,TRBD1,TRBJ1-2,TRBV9,CASSVGQGSYGYTF,TGTGCCAGCAGCGTAGGACAGGGGAGCTATGGCTACACCTTC
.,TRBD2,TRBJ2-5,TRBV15,CATSTNPLAGGQETQYF,TGTGCCACCAGCACAAATCCCCTAGCGGGGGGGCAAGAGACCCAGTACTTC
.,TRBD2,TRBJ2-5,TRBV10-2,CASSPGLASETQYF,TGCGCCAGCTCCCCGGGACTAGCCTCCGAGACCCAGTACTTC
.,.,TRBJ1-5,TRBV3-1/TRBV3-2,CASSEGYGNQPQHF,TGTGCCAGCAGCGAAGGTTACGGCAATCAGCCCCAGCATTTT
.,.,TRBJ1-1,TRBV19,CASSPQNTEAFF,TGTGCCAGTAGTCCCCAGAACACTGAAGCTTTCTTT
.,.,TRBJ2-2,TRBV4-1,CASSQSGNTGELFF,TGCGCCAGCAGCCAATCAGGGAACACCGGGGAGCTGTTTTTT
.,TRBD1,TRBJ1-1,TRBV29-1,CSARQGLAAEAFF,TGCAGCGCCCGACAGGGCCTCGCGGCTGAAGCTTTCTTT
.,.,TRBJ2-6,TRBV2,CASSETEMILGANVLTF,TGTGCCAGCAGTGAAACAGAAATGATCCTCGGGGCCAACGTCCTGACTTTC
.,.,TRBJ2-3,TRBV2,CASSEGTNRGTDTQYF,TGTGCCAGCAGTGAAGGGACCAACCGAGGCACAGATACGCAGTATTTT
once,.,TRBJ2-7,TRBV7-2,CAGSLIRELTYEQYF,TGTGCCGGCAGCTTAATTCGGGAGCTGACCTACGAGCAGTACTTC
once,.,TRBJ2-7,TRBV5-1,CASSLADAAYEQYF,TGCGCCAGCAGCTTGGCCGACGCCGCCTACGAGCAGTACTTC
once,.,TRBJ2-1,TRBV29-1,CSVENPGYEQFF,TGCAGCGTTGAAAACCCGGGCTATGAGCAGTTCTTC
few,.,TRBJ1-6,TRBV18,CASATGTPDRASPLHF,TGTGCCAGCGCTACAGGAACCCCCGACCGGGCTTCACCCCTCCACTTT
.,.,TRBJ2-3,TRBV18,CASSPRGGTQYF,TGTGCCAGCTCACCCCGTGGGGGTACGCAGTATTTT
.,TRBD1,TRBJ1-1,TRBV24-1,CATRTRDRGPGRGTEAFF,TGTGCCACCAGGACCCGGGACAGGGGGCCAGGGAGGGGGACTGAAGCTTTCTTT
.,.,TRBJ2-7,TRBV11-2,CASSFSGALPEQYF,TGTGCCAGCAGCTTTTCAGGGGCCCTACCCGAGCAGTACTTC
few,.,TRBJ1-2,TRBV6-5,CASSSLIGYGYTF,TGTGCCAGCAGCAGTTTGATAGGCTATGGCTACACCTTC
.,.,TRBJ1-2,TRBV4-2,CASSQGDGYTF,TGTGCCAGCAGCCAAGGGGATGGCTACACCTTC
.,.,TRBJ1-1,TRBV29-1,CSVVKGTEAFF,TGCAGCGTTGTCAAGGGCACTGAAGCTTTCTTT
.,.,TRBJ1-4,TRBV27,CASSTGSTNEKLFF,TGTGCCAGCAGCACAGGGTCAACTAATGAAAAACTGTTTTTT
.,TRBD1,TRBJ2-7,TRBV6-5,CASRTGTGTYEQYF,TGTGCCAGCAGAACCGGGACAGGGACCTACGAGCAGTACTTC
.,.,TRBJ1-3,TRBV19,CASRTDGNTIYF,TGTGCCAGTAGAACTGACGGAAACACCATATATTTT
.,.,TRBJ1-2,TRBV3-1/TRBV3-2,CASSQDPNYGYTF,TGTGCCAGCAGCCAGGACCCTAACTATGGCTACACCTTC